Each of the 28 T cell receptor beta chains below was sequenced from the same sample in a study of Ad26.COV2.S vaccination and SARS-CoV-2 variants. Treatment here: about 20 received Ad26.COV2.S at low or high dose, single or two shots; 5 received placebo; per-sample allocation not given. Samples were taken on day 63 after the first vaccine or placebo injection. TCRdb's table, derived via immunoSEQ multiplex PCR, lists solely in-frame clones and lacks some. Among hundreds of thousands of clones listed, more than 70% were seen once. The material sequenced was peripheral blood, taken in a trial of Ad26.COV2.S vaccine versus placebo. The receptors stem from a person aged 18-65 years who received the Ad26.COV2.S COVID-19 vaccine or a placebo.

The gene calls are TRBV12-5 and TRBJ1-1, with D possibly TRBD1 on 5 matching bases. V was trimmed by 3 bases and J by 6 bases, leaving 14 bases between them. The CDR3 is made up of 14 amino acids. The germline V gene encodes CDR1 LGHNT and CDR2 FRNRAP. In DNA, the CDR3 is TGTGCTAGTGGTTTACAACTGGTAGGGGCTGAAGCTTTCTTT. Encoded protein: CASGLQLVGAEAFF.

The chain carries TRBV6-5 and TRBJ2-1; no firm D call. V lost 6 bases to trimming and J lost 2 bases, with 14 bases between them. Germline lookup yields CDR1 MNHEY and CDR2 SVGAGI. This CDR3 contains 15 residues. This CDR3 reads CASSRQLGTYNEQFF. CDR3 in DNA: TGTGCCAGCAGCCGCCAGCTTGGGACCTACAATGAGCAGTTCTTC.

This clone was observed a single time. The chain combines TRBV6-5 with TRBJ2-7, with TRBD1 matching over 8 bases. J lost 2 bases, V lost 5 bases, and 8 bases had no gene match. CDR3 size: 15 residues. Germline CDR1 reads MNHEY; CDR2 reads SVGAGI. For the CDR3, the DNA is TGTGCCAGCAGTAGGGCAGGGGGCGGTCCCTACGAGCAGTACTTC. Residues: CASSRAGGGPYEQYF.

The chain employs TRBV7-2 and TRBJ1-5; D is undetermined. The germline V gene encodes CDR1 SGHTA and CDR2 FQGNSA. Trimming left V 5 bases short and J 3 bases short, with 11 bases between. This CDR3 comprises 14 residues. The CDR3 DNA reads TGTGCCAGCAGCCTACAGTCTCTCAATCAGCCCCAGCATTTT. It is translated as CASSLQSLNQPQHF.

The J gene is TRBJ2-3, the V gene TRBV19, with TRBD1 matching over 7 bases. Germline assignment: CDR1 LNHDA and CDR2 SQIVND (reference sequence). This CDR3 comprises 14 residues. V was clipped by 3 bases and J by 6 bases; unmatched bases: 6. CDR3 in DNA: TGTGCCAGTAGTATCTCAGGGGGTTCTGATACGCAGTATTTT. It specifies CASSISGGSDTQYF.

Concerning this clone: This CDR3 is also generated by other DNA sequences in the sample. This chain connects TRBV3-1 (or the pseudogene TRBV3-2) to TRBJ1-1; D remains unclear. The CDR3 runs to 13 residues. V was clipped by 1 base and J by 2 bases, with 5 bases between them. Germline loops: CDR1 LGHDT, CDR2 YNNKEL (reference sequence). The CDR3 region has the DNA TGTGCCAGCAGCCAAGGAGAAAACACTGAAGCTTTCTTT. Protein: CASSQGENTEAFF.

This clone appeared a few times. V gene TRBV5-5 combines with J gene TRBJ1-4; 7 bases agree with TRBD1. CDR1 SGHKS and CDR2 YYEKEE come from the germline V gene (reference sequence). The CDR3 spans 14 residues. With V trimmed by 4 bases and J by 3 bases, 3 bases remained unmatched. The CDR3: CASSPGGANEKLFF. CDR3 nucleotide sequence: TGTGCCAGCAGCCCAGGGGGAGCTAATGAAAAACTGTTTTTT.

The genes are TRBV7-2 and TRBJ2-3; tentative D call: TRBD1 (5 bases). The CDR3 extends over 12 amino acids. V lost 7 bases and J 2 bases, leaving 7 bases between the germline ends. From germline, CDR1 is SGHTA and CDR2 FQGNSA. For the CDR3, the DNA is TGTGCCAGCAAAGGGGCCACAGATACGCAGTATTTT. It specifies CASKGATDTQYF.

The chain recombines TRBV30 with TRBJ2-7; TRBD2 aligns across 11 bases. Losses at the gene ends were 5 bases for V and 3 bases for J; bases not matched to a gene: 6. The CDR3 is made up of 14 amino acids. In germline, CDR1 is GTSNPN, CDR2 SVGIG (reference sequence). CDR3: CAWGPGLAVYEQYF. In nucleotides, the CDR3 is TGTGCCTGGGGGCCGGGACTAGCGGTCTACGAGCAGTACTTC. Complete variable domain (other parts from reference TRBV30 and TRBJ2-7): SQTIHQWPATLVQPVGSPLSLECTVEGTSNPNLYWYRQAAGRGLQLLFYSVGIGQISSEVPQNLSASRPQDRQFILSSKKLLLSDSGFYLCAWGPGLAVYEQYFGPGTRLTVT.

The CDR3 loop reads CASSRTSGPGYEQYF. The CDR3 nucleotides are TGTGCCAGCAGCCGGACTAGCGGTCCCGGCTACGAGCAGTACTTC. The J gene is TRBJ2-7, the V gene TRBV3-1 (or the pseudogene TRBV3-2), with 10 positions matching TRBD2. Germline V CDR1 and CDR2: LGHDT, YNNKEL (reference sequence). This CDR3 has 15 amino acids. V was clipped by 4 bases and J by 3 bases; unmatched bases: 6.

This chain uses TRBV10-2 with TRBJ2-2; maybe TRBD1 (6 bases). V shed 1 base and J shed 7 bases, with 13 bases lying between them. Germline V gives CDR1 WSHSY, CDR2 SAAADI. The length of the CDR3 is 15 residues. Here the CDR3 DNA reads TGCGCCAGCAGTGAGTTATCAGGGGCGGACGGGGAGCTGTTTTTT. Amino acid sequence: CASSELSGADGELFF.

This chain uses TRBV7-8 with TRBJ2-1; D call uncertain. The CDR3 length is 15 residues. The ends were cut back, 5 bases at V and 2 bases at J, with 13 bases in the middle. The germline V gene has CDR1 SGHVS and CDR2 FQNEAQ. The CDR3 DNA reads TGTGCCAGCAGCCCCCAGGAAGCAGCCTACAATGAGCAGTTCTTC. Translated: CASSPQEAAYNEQFF.

V and J are TRBV2 and TRBJ2-1; D uncertain. The germline CDR1 and CDR2 sequences are SNHLY and FYNNEI. The V end lost 7 bases, the J end lost 0 bases, and 7 bases lay between the germline ends. The CDR3 is made up of 13 amino acids. The DNA of the CDR3 is TGTGCCAGCATTCTAGACTCCTACAATGAGCAGTTCTTC. Translating gives CASILDSYNEQFF.

The chain employs TRBV6-1 and TRBJ2-3; TRBD1 is a possible D gene (7 bases). The CDR3 spans 15 residues. Looked up from germline, CDR1 is MNHNS and CDR2 is SASEGT. V shed 3 bases and J shed 1 base, with 11 bases lying between them. In DNA, the CDR3 is TGTGCCAGCAGTGAGGACAGGAGGGGCACAGATACGCAGTATTTT. Its protein is CASSEDRRGTDTQYF.

This CDR3 reads CASRVGSGGTPGYTQYF. CDR3 sequence (DNA): TGTGCCAGCAGGGTAGGCTCCGGTGGGACTCCAGGGTATACGCAGTATTTT. The chain has TRBV2 and TRBJ2-3; D is possibly TRBD2 (6 bases). The CDR3 spans 17 residues. Between the trimmed V and J ends, which lost 6 bases and 7 bases, there was a span of 26 bases. The germline V gene has CDR1 SNHLY and CDR2 FYNNEI. The full variable domain, in which reference TRBV2 and TRBJ2-3 provide the parts outside the CDR3, is EPEVTQTPSHQVTQMGQEVILRCVPISNHLYFYWYRQILGQKVEFLVSFYNNEISEKSEIFDDQFSVERPDGSNFTLKIRSTKLEDSAMYFCASRVGSGGTPGYTQYFGPGTRLTVL.

The sample holds one count of this clone. The CDR3 spells CASGLLLGTQYF. The CDR3 coding sequence is TGTGCCTCCGGACTGTTGCTTGGGACCCAGTACTTC. The chain carries TRBV2 and TRBJ2-5, with a possible D match to TRBD2 (5 bases). Germline V gives CDR1 SNHLY, CDR2 FYNNEI. The CDR3 covers 12 residues. The germline V and J ends were trimmed by 11 bases and 7 bases, with 17 bases remaining between them.

This chain links TRBV12-2 with TRBJ1-5. TRBV12-2 constitutes a pseudogene. There are 13 residues in the CDR3. The CDR3 DNA is TGTGCGTCGGGGGGCGGGAGCAATCAGCCCCAGCATTTT. It yields the protein CASGGGSNQPQHF.

This rearrangement joins TRBV5-1 to TRBJ2-4, with 10 bases that match TRBD1. The CDR3 extends over 16 amino acids. The junction had 4 bases not matched to a gene; V was cut back by 4 bases and J by 0 bases. Germline CDR1 and CDR2: SGHRS and YFSETQ. The CDR3 protein is CASSRTGGLAKNIQYF. The CDR3 coding sequence is TGCGCCAGCAGCAGGACAGGGGGGCTAGCCAAAAACATTCAGTACTTC.

This rearrangement joins TRBV30 to TRBJ1-2; the D gene is possibly TRBD1 (5 bases). Germline values: CDR1 GTSNPN, CDR2 SVGIG (reference sequence). Trimming took off 7 bases at V and 6 bases at J, with 18 bases between the two ends. This CDR3 contains 13 residues. DNA for the CDR3: TGTGCCTACAACTTGGGGGGAGGGGATGGCTACACCTTC. This translates into CAYNLGGGDGYTF. Looking up the rest from reference TRBV30 and TRBJ1-2 gives the full variable domain: SQTIHQWPATLVQPVGSPLSLECTVEGTSNPNLYWYRQAAGRGLQLLFYSVGIGQISSEVPQNLSASRPQDRQFILSSKKLLLSDSGFYLCAYNLGGGDGYTFGSGTRLTVV.

The chain carries TRBV5-5 and TRBJ2-5; D assignment may be TRBD1 or TRBD2 (5 bases each). This CDR3 contains 14 residues. The V gene's germline CDR1 is SGHKS and CDR2 YYEKEE (reference sequence). Trimming removed 0 bases at V and 3 bases at J, with 9 bases between. The DNA of the CDR3 is TGTGCCAGCAGCTTGGCAGGGAGAGAAGAGACCCAGTACTTC. The encoded protein is CASSLAGREETQYF.

The table lists this clone with a count of one. V is TRBV2 and J is TRBJ2-1; 11 nucleotides line up with TRBD2. V lost 4 bases, J lost 8 bases, and 1 base stayed unmatched. Looked up from germline, CDR1 is SNHLY and CDR2 is FYNNEI. The CDR3 is 13 residues long. CDR3 coding DNA: TGTGCCAGCAGTGCGGGACTAGCGGATGAGCAGTTCTTC. Its translation: CASSAGLADEQFF.

The gene calls are TRBV6-5 and TRBJ1-1, with D possibly TRBD1 on 6 matching bases. V was shortened by 6 bases and J by 6 bases, with 17 bases between the two germline ends. Germline assignment: CDR1 MNHEY and CDR2 SVGAGI. This CDR3 is 14 amino acids long. The CDR3 protein is CASSSDRLRSEAFF. For the CDR3, the DNA is TGTGCCAGCAGCTCAGACAGGTTACGGTCTGAAGCTTTCTTT.

This rearrangement joins TRBV25-1 to TRBJ2-7; weak D call: TRBD1 (6 bases). This CDR3 has 15 amino acids. Looked up from germline, CDR1 is MGHDK and CDR2 is SYGVNS. The V gene lost 3 bases and the J gene lost 3 bases, with 15 bases spanning the gap. The CDR3 reads CASSDWGQGFYEQYF. The CDR3 nucleotides are TGTGCCAGCAGTGACTGGGGGCAGGGCTTCTACGAGCAGTACTTC.

This clone was seen only once. Other DNA sequences within the sample encode an identical CDR3. This chain uses TRBV20-1 with TRBJ2-1; D is uncertain. V was clipped by 6 bases and J by 4 bases, with 4 bases between them. Germline assignment: CDR1 DFQATT and CDR2 SNEGSKA (reference sequence). This CDR3 contains 10 residues. The CDR3 loop reads CSAAYNEQFF. In nucleotides, the CDR3 is TGCAGTGCAGCTTACAATGAGCAGTTCTTC.

The V and J genes are TRBV18 and TRBJ1-1, with D uncertain. Germline V CDR1 and CDR2: KGHSH, LQKENI. V lost 2 bases and J 0 bases, leaving 10 bases between the germline ends. CDR3 size: 15 residues. The CDR3 protein is CASSPVSLLNTEAFF. The CDR3 DNA is TGTGCCAGCTCACCAGTCAGTCTGCTGAACACTGAAGCTTTCTTT.

The chain combines TRBV13 with TRBJ2-7, with 15 positions matching TRBD2. The CDR3 is 16 amino acids. The V segment lost 5 bases and the J segment 5 bases; nucleotides outside the gene matches: 7. CDR1 and CDR2 (germline): PRHDT, FYEKMQ (reference sequence). In DNA form, the CDR3 reads TGTGCCAGCAGCACAGGACTAGCGGGGGGGCTGGACGAGCAGTACTTC. It codes for CASSTGLAGGLDEQYF.

The rearrangement uses TRBV4-2 and TRBJ2-5; D gene uncertain. Germline CDR1 is LGHNA and CDR2 is YNFKEQ. Trimming took off 0 bases at V and 2 bases at J, with 10 bases between the two ends. The CDR3 is 15 amino acids. The chain's CDR3 is CASSQDGRRQETQYF. The CDR3 DNA sequence: TGTGCCAGCAGCCAAGATGGCAGGAGACAAGAGACCCAGTACTTC.

The CDR3 sequence: CSVAFRDEQYF. CDR3 bases: TGCAGCGTTGCTTTTAGGGACGAGCAGTACTTC. The rearrangement joins TRBV29-1 to TRBJ2-7; no clear D. Deletions cut 4 bases from V and 5 bases from J, with 9 bases between. The CDR3 length is 11 residues. Germline V lookup: CDR1 SQVTM, CDR2 ANQGSEA.